This T cell receptor (gamma chain) came from a study of intestinal T cells in coeliac disease (dated by TCRdb to about 2020). Broadly, across the study: In the TRG cohort, the mean age of coeliac patients was 15 to 16 years compared with 50 to 65 years for controls, so the coeliac patients were much younger than the controls. Duodenal biopsies from roughly 35 coeliac disease patients and 20 to 25 non-coeliac controls were included in a second, larger TCR-gamma (TRG) cohort. Duodenal biopsies from roughly ten coeliac disease patients and roughly ten non-coeliac controls were included in the TCR-delta (TRD) cohort. Here is what the overall study found, with its caveats: There was no way to tell repeated CDR3 amino acid sequences apart from PCR duplicates. In training, clustering based on TRD kmers put every one of the 22 biopsies in the right class, and the leave-one-out accuracy was reported as 91%. Coeliac and control groups differed significantly in age, although an age-split analysis did not yield significant classification. FFPE-derived DNA was found to be relatively degraded, and loss of a proportion of TCR sequences in each sample was likely caused by this degradation. Of roughly 54 biopsies, roughly 51 (around 94%) were correctly classified by TRG clustering, and a leave-one-out accuracy of approximately 87% was reported.

For each case, genomic DNA was isolated from ten 5-um FFPE scrolls with the QIAamp DNA FFPE tissue kit. To test whether coeliac disease could be classified from the TCR repertoire, the study used duodenal biopsies that were formalin-fixed paraffin-embedded, fully anonymised, and surplus to diagnostic needs. On this clone: What this receptor recognizes is not known. Within one base of it there is no much larger clone, and no base qualities were kept.

The receptor library was made with multiplex PCR. TCRdb shows the sequencer as Ion Torrent PGM. TRG repertoires were amplified from approximately 220 ng of biopsy DNA using the LymphoTrack kit, whose primers carry Illumina adapters. TRG amplicons were purified with AMPure XP beads, quantified on a 2100 Bioanalyzer, and pooled equimolarly. Sequencing of TRG libraries was performed on an Ion PGM instrument. The published analysis was carried out like this. Reads in which more than 10% of nucleotides fell below the per-patient third-quartile quality score were removed with FastX. Alignment of reads was performed with IMGT/HighV-QUEST so that V, D and J genes were assigned, CDR3 regions were identified and functionality was assessed. Sequences were converted to amino acids, and every sequence predicted to be non-functional was removed. The CDR3s were broken into kmers both with and without positional annotation, PCA was run on the kmer frequencies, and the samples were clustered using every one of the 1023 combinations of PCs 1-10. Classification was validated by leave-one-out cross-validation, in which parameters were re-optimised on the remaining samples each time. Using the vegan R package, Shannon diversity was calculated from repeated random subsamples whose size matched the lowest read count. Clonotypes were called again by TCRdb from the public reads via CATT, and duplicate nucleotide sequences were then merged into one entry. The V and J calls shown here were made by TCRdb, not taken from the authors' results. The sample records about 990 gamma-chain clones, more than 45% of which are singletons. The ten biggest clones cover over 15% of the sample.

Trimming leaves V shorter by 5 bases and J shorter by 12 bases, with the junction holding 16 bases beyond the gene matches. Measured from the cysteine to the phenylalanine, the CDR3 is 13 residues long. The read is trimmed to its CDR3 DNA, 39 bases read in frame from base 1. CDR1 VTNTFY and CDR2 YDVSTARD were looked up in the germline V gene (reference sequence). The sequence is built from TRGV3 and TRGJ1 or TRGJ2. Sequencing was performed on a duodenal biopsy. The clonotype originates from a human donor with celiac disease. The CDR3 amino acid sequence is: CATWGPGGIRKLF. The nucleotide sequence reads TGTGCCACCTGGGGACCGGGGGGTATAAGGAAACTCTTT.